Listed here are 5 T cell receptor beta chains from one sample, sequenced in a study of blood T cell repertoires in COVID-19. Sequencing was performed with immunoSEQ multiplex PCR; in TCRdb, only in-frame clones are kept and a portion is missing. The sample lists 60,000 to 75,000 clones, about four fifths occurring once. Source material: peripheral blood. All receptors come from a woman over 75 with acute or convalescent COVID-19.

This chain connects TRBV5-1 to TRBJ2-5; D remains ambiguous. Per germline, CDR1 SGHRS and CDR2 YFSETQ. CDR3 length: 12 amino acids. V lost 0 bases and J 4 bases, leaving 4 bases between the germline ends. Here the CDR3 DNA reads TGCGCCAGCAGCTTGGCCTTAGAGACCCAGTACTTC. Translated: CASSLALETQYF.

This clone showed up many times. The rearrangement links TRBV6-5 to TRBJ1-1, with TRBD1 identical over 11 bases. CDR3 size: 14 residues. V shed 2 bases and J 7 bases; nucleotides not matched to a gene: 3. CDR1 is MNHEY, CDR2 SVGAGI, per germline. CDR3 sequence: CASSYTGQGVEAFF. The CDR3 bases are TGTGCCAGCAGTTACACGGGACAGGGGGTTGAAGCTTTCTTT.

The V gene is TRBV7-2, the J gene TRBJ2-1; TRBD2 agrees at 7 bases. V trimming: 1 base; J trimming: 8 bases; junction bases outside the gene matches: 8. CDR1 and CDR2 from the germline V gene are SGHTA and FQGNSA. This CDR3 has 15 residues. The CDR3 is CASSLEYGGWYEQFF. In nucleotides, the CDR3 is TGTGCCAGCAGCTTAGAATACGGGGGGTGGTATGAGCAGTTCTTC.

The chain couples TRBV5-5 to TRBJ1-2; 7 nucleotides agree with TRBD1. From germline, CDR1 is SGHKS and CDR2 YYEKEE (reference sequence). V dropped 2 bases and J dropped 3; count of bases not matched to a gene: 1. The CDR3 length is 13 residues. The CDR3 reads CASSLTGDYGYTF. The CDR3 DNA follows: TGTGCCAGCAGCTTAACAGGGGACTATGGCTACACCTTC.

This chain links TRBV29-1 with TRBJ2-7; weak D call: TRBD1 (6 bases). Trimming removed 1 base at V and 1 base at J, with 11 bases between. CDR1 is SQVTM and CDR2 is ANQGSEA in the germline V gene. This CDR3 is built from 14 residues. The CDR3 protein is CSVEVTGLSYEQYF. CDR3 DNA: TGCAGCGTTGAAGTAACAGGGCTTTCCTACGAGCAGTACTTC.